This passage covers 11 T cell receptor beta chains from one sample sequenced in a study of preoperative IRX-2 immunotherapy in early breast cancer. Sample treatment: preoperative locoregional IRX-2 cytokine immunotherapy. The data were produced by immunoSEQ multiplex PCR, yet TCRdb's version contains in-frame clones alone and is incomplete. This table holds about 19,000 clones, around four fifths found once. The sample here was lymph node tissue, taken after IRX-2 immunotherapy. All receptors come from a human donor with breast cancer.

The chain uses TRBV30 and TRBJ2-7; D remains unclear. The V end lost 2 bases, the J end lost 2 bases, and 10 bases lay between the germline ends. CDR3 length: 13 residues. CDR1 is GTSNPN and CDR2 is SVGIG in the germline V gene (reference sequence). Here the CDR3 reads CAWSSQTPYEQYF. The CDR3 DNA reads TGTGCCTGGAGTTCCCAGACCCCCTACGAGCAGTACTTC.

This clone was seen a few times. The CDR3 sequence is CATRGGAGATDTQYF. The CDR3 region has the DNA TGTGCAACGCGAGGGGGAGCGGGGGCTACAGATACGCAGTATTTT. V usage is TRBV19 and J usage is TRBJ2-3; TRBD2 aligns across 8 bases. The CDR3 is 15 residues long. Germline CDR1 reads LNHDA; CDR2 reads SQIVND (reference sequence).

This sequence joins TRBV28 and TRBJ2-3, with 7 bases lining up with TRBD2. CDR3 size: 14 residues. The germline V gene encodes CDR1 MDHEN and CDR2 SYDVKM. The V and J ends lost 4 bases and 4 bases, in that order; junction bases with no gene match: 5. CDR3 region: CASSSGLDADTQYF. CDR3 bases: TGTGCCAGCAGTTCAGGACTAGATGCAGATACGCAGTATTTT.

V is TRBV18 and J is TRBJ1-2; D is perhaps TRBD1 (5 bases). Germline V gives CDR1 KGHSH, CDR2 LQKENI. The CDR3 is 16 amino acids. The germline V and J ends were trimmed by 1 base and 2 bases, with 14 bases remaining between them. As DNA, the CDR3 is TGTGCCAGCTCACCACGGAGGGACTCAATAAACTATGGCTACACCTTC. It encodes CASSPRRDSINYGYTF.

The chain carries TRBV6-8 and TRBJ2-5, with D perhaps TRBD2 (7 bases). This CDR3 region has 13 residues. Trimming left V 11 bases short and J 14 bases short, with 27 bases between. Per the germline V gene, CDR1 is MNHGY and CDR2 is SAAAGT. CDR3 loop: CAGLKRGGGALYF. The CDR3 nucleotides read TGTGCCGGACTGAAAAGAGGGGGAGGGGCCCTATACTTC.

The chain uses TRBV11-3 and TRBJ2-7, with 12 bases lining up with TRBD1. The CDR3 extends over 14 amino acids. Germline V gene data show CDR1 as SGHNT and CDR2 as YENEEA. With V trimmed by 1 base and J by 6 bases, 1 base remained unmatched. DNA of the CDR3: TGTGCCAGCAGCTTAGTGGGACAGGGGGCCGAGCAGTACTTC. This sequence encodes CASSLVGQGAEQYF. Based on the CDR3 plus reference TRBV11-3 and TRBJ2-7, the full variable domain is EAGVVQSPRYKIIEKKQPVAFWCNPISGHNTLYWYLQNLGQGPELLIRYENEEAVDDSQLPKDRFSAERLKGVDSTLKIQPAELGDSAVYLCASSLVGQGAEQYFGPGTRLTVT.

The chain links TRBV6-8 to TRBJ1-4, with TRBD1 as a possible D gene (5 bases). This CDR3 is 15 amino acids long. In germline, CDR1 is MNHGY, CDR2 SAAAGT. Trimming removed 0 bases at V and 5 bases at J, with 10 bases between. The CDR3 loop is CASSYSGDYNEKLFF. CDR3 DNA sequence: TGTGCCAGCAGTTACTCAGGGGATTACAATGAAAAACTGTTTTTT.

CDR3 residues: CASSPSFRAGSYEQYF. CDR3 nucleotide sequence: TGTGCCAGCAGCCCCAGCTTCCGTGCCGGCAGCTACGAGCAGTACTTC. The V and J genes are TRBV11-3 and TRBJ2-7; D not certain. The V gene lost 5 bases and the J gene lost 3 bases, with 20 bases spanning the gap. The CDR3 covers 16 residues. Per the germline V gene, CDR1 is SGHNT and CDR2 is YENEEA.

The table lists this clone with a count of one. The gene calls are TRBV28 and TRBJ1-5, with a tentative D call TRBD1 (5 bases). This CDR3 spans 16 amino acids. Trimming removed 5 bases from V and 4 bases from J, with 18 bases in between. The germline gives CDR1 MDHEN, CDR2 SYDVKM. CDR3 in DNA: TGTGCCAGCAGTCCCCCCGTGGGGGTCATGAATCAGCCCCAGCATTTT. Translation: CASSPPVGVMNQPQHF.

This clone was seen more than once but under ten times. This chain uses TRBV19 with TRBJ2-1; D is undetermined. The ends were cut back, 5 bases at V and 7 bases at J, with 9 bases in the middle. The CDR3 has 12 amino acids. The germline CDR1 and CDR2 sequences are LNHDA and SQIVND (reference sequence). The CDR3 loop reads CASSRDGNEQFF. In DNA form, the CDR3 reads TGTGCCAGTAGTCGTGACGGGAATGAGCAGTTCTTC.

Only one count was recorded for this clone. The chain employs TRBV6-8 and TRBJ1-1, with 7 bases that match TRBD1. CDR1 is MNHGY, CDR2 SAAAGT, per germline. The CDR3 extends over 14 amino acids. V was clipped by 5 bases and J by 6 bases; unmatched bases: 9. CDR3 sequence: CASSMGQNRPEAFF. The CDR3 region has the DNA TGTGCCAGCAGTATGGGACAGAACCGACCTGAAGCTTTCTTT.